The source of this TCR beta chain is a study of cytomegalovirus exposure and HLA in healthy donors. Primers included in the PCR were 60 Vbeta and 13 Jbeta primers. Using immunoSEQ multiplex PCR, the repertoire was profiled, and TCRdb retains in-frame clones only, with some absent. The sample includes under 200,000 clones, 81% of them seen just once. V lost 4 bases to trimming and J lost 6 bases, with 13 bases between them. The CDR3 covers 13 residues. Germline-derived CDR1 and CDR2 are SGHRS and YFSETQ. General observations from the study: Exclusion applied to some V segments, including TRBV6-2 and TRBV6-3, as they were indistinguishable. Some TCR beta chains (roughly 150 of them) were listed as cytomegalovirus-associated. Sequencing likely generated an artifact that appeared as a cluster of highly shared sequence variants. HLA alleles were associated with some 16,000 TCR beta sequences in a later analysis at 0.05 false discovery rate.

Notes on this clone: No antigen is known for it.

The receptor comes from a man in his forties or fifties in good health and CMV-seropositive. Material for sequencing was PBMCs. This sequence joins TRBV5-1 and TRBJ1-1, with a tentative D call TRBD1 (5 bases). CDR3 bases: TGCGCCAGCAGCCTGTTCTCCAGGGCTGAAGCTTTCTTT. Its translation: CASSLFSRAEAFF.